This T cell receptor (beta chain) was sequenced in a study of PD-L1 blockade in urothelial cancer. Study overall: Samples came from 3 weeks, at the second dose, and 6 weeks into treatment.

Sequencing used immunoSEQ multiplex PCR; TCRdb keeps in-frame clones, though not all of them. The repertoire holds 55,000 to 70,000 clones, roughly four fifths seen once, with 4.5% in the top ten. General study results and limits: Better survival was predicted when blood TCR clonality before treatment fell below the median.

Patients in the study were battling locally advanced or metastatic urothelial carcinoma. The study collected 1 to 8 samples per patient, pretreatment and on-treatment. About this clone itself: What it binds is not known.

The length of the CDR3 is 12 residues. Between the trimmed V and J ends, which lost 6 bases and 7 bases, there was a span of 13 bases. Germline values: CDR1 MDHEN, CDR2 SYDVKM. Source: PBMCs, taken around atezolizumab (anti-PD-L1) treatment. The TCR sequence derives from a man in his 70s with urothelial cancer. The rearrangement joins TRBV28 to TRBJ2-7, with a possible D match to TRBD2 (6 bases). The CDR3 sequence is CASSPGVGEQYF. The CDR3 region has the DNA TGTGCCAGCAGCCCGGGAGTCGGGGAGCAGTACTTC.